The 29 T cell receptor beta chains listed next were all sequenced from one sample in a study of T cells after yellow fever vaccination. TCRdb redid the calling of the 5' RACE reads with MiXCR, one entry per CDR3 protein. Here the sample spans fewer than 100,000 distinct CDR3 sequences, 8.9% being singletons. The input for sequencing was CD8+ T cells not binding an NS4B(214-222) dextramer, sorted from PBMCs, taken less than 16 days after the first yellow fever vaccination. The receptors come from a man aged 18-30 years who received the YFV17D yellow fever vaccine.

This clonotype was seen a handful of times. J is TRBJ2-2 and V is TRBV29-1; 9 bases align to TRBD2. CDR3 length: 14 residues. CDR1 is SQVTM and CDR2 is ANQGSEA in the germline V gene. Germline trimming cut 5 bases from V and 5 bases from J; bases unmatched to any gene: 6. The CDR3 DNA reads as TGCAGCGTTAAGGCGGGGGGGCGGACCGGGGAGCTGTTTTTT. Translating it yields CSVKAGGRTGELFF.

V gene TRBV27 combines with J gene TRBJ1-6, with D hard to call. Germline CDR1 reads MNHEY; CDR2 reads SMNVEV (reference sequence). The V end lost 3 bases, the J end lost 9 bases, and 6 bases lay between the germline ends. The CDR3 has 12 amino acids. The CDR3, as DNA: TGTGCCAGCAGTTTGCCCGGTTCACCCCTCCACTTT. Its translation is CASSLPGSPLHF.

The chain joins TRBV7-9 to TRBJ2-7; D tentatively fits TRBD1 or TRBD2 (5 bases each). Trimming left V 4 bases short and J 6 bases short, with 16 bases between. The CDR3 length is 14 residues. Germline V CDR1 and CDR2: SEHNR, FQNEAQ (reference sequence). The CDR3: CASSCWDPRCEQYF. The CDR3 nucleotides are TGTGCCAGCAGCTGTTGGGACCCCAGATGCGAGCAGTACTTC.

There are a few counts of this clonotype. V gene TRBV27 combines with J gene TRBJ2-1; 7 bases agree with TRBD2. CDR3 size: 14 residues. V lost 5 bases to trimming and J lost 6 bases; unmatched junction nucleotides: 7. Looked up from germline, CDR1 is MNHEY and CDR2 is SMNVEV (reference sequence). CDR3 bases: TGTGCCAGCAGTCCCTCTTCTAGCGGCAATGAGCAGTTCTTC. Protein: CASSPSSSGNEQFF.

This clonotype has just a few counts. The gene calls are TRBV4-3 and TRBJ2-2; 9 nucleotides match TRBD1. V lost 0 bases and J lost 6; bases outside the gene matches: 8. Germline values: CDR1 LGHNA, CDR2 YSLEER. The CDR3 has 17 amino acids. The DNA for the CDR3 is TGCGCCAGCAGCCAAGATGGGGGGACAGGGTGGGCCGGGGAGCTGTTTTTT. This codes for CASSQDGGTGWAGELFF.

The V and J genes are TRBV5-1 and TRBJ1-1; D not resolved. CDR1 SGHRS and CDR2 YFSETQ come from the germline V gene. This CDR3 has 14 residues. V was shortened by 0 bases and J by 0 bases, with 6 bases between the two germline ends. As DNA, the CDR3 is TGCGCCAGCAGCTTGGGTCACCTGAACACTGAAGCTTTCTTT. Amino acids: CASSLGHLNTEAFF.

This clonotype was recorded a few times. The genes are TRBV7-9 and TRBJ2-2; D possibly corresponds to TRBD1 (6 bases). This CDR3 contains 16 residues. Germline values: CDR1 SEHNR, CDR2 FQNEAQ (reference sequence). The V gene lost 5 bases and the J gene lost 3 bases, with 16 bases spanning the gap. CDR3 region: CASSPWGLAHTGELFF. The CDR3 DNA sequence: TGTGCCAGCAGCCCCTGGGGGCTAGCCCACACCGGGGAGCTGTTTTTT.

This clonotype was seen a few times. J is TRBJ2-7 and V is TRBV4-1; unclear D gene. The length of the CDR3 is 16 residues. Germline V gene lookup returns CDR1 MGHRA and CDR2 YSYEKL. The V gene lost 4 bases and the J gene lost 1 base, with 17 bases spanning the gap. The CDR3 DNA follows: TGCGCCAGCAGCCCTAGATTCCCCGGCCCTTCCTACGAGCAGTACGTC. Translated: CASSPRFPGPSYEQYV.

This chain links TRBV4-3 with TRBJ1-3; D ambiguous. V lost 4 bases and J 0 bases, leaving 10 bases between the germline ends. The CDR3 is 15 residues long. Germline V CDR1 and CDR2: LGHNA, YSLEER. This chain's CDR3 is CASSRNRDSGNTIYF. CDR3 nucleotide sequence: TGCGCCAGCAGCCGGAACCGGGACTCTGGAAACACCATATATTTT.

The rearrangement uses TRBV5-5 and TRBJ2-2, with D hard to call. The V and J ends lost 0 bases and 4 bases respectively, with 16 bases between them. This CDR3 spans 17 amino acids. The germline CDR1 and CDR2 sequences are SGHKS and YYEKEE (reference sequence). In nucleotides, the CDR3 is TGTGCCAGCAGCTTGGTTGCGGCCGCGGTGATCACCGGGGAGCTGTTTTTT. Amino acid sequence: CASSLVAAAVITGELFF.

The chain recombines TRBV11-2 with TRBJ2-2, with 15 bases that match TRBD2. This CDR3 has 19 residues. Trimming cost V 2 bases and J 1 base; bases outside gene matches: 5. Germline CDR1 and CDR2: SGHAT and FQNNGV. CDR3 amino acids: CASSLRGLAGGLNTGELFF. CDR3 DNA: TGTGCCAGCAGCTTAAGGGGACTAGCGGGGGGCCTGAACACCGGGGAGCTGTTTTTT.

In DNA form, the CDR3 reads TGCGCCAGCAGACGGGAGCTCTCCTACGAGCAGTACTTC. Amino acid sequence: CASRRELSYEQYF. The chain employs TRBV5-1 and TRBJ2-7; the D gene is possibly TRBD2 (6 bases). Germline CDR1 SGHRS, CDR2 YFSETQ. V dropped 5 bases and J dropped 0 bases, with 9 bases sitting between them. This CDR3 comprises 13 residues.

Only one count was recorded for this clonotype. V and J are TRBV5-1 and TRBJ1-2, with unresolved D. Germline lookup yields CDR1 SGHRS and CDR2 YFSETQ. The CDR3 totals 14 residues. The V gene lost 0 bases and the J gene lost 8 bases, with 14 bases spanning the gap. CDR3 in amino acids: CASSLARTGGGYTF. Here the CDR3 DNA reads TGCGCCAGCAGCTTGGCCCGGACGGGAGGAGGCTACACCTTC.

V usage is TRBV4-1 and J usage is TRBJ2-7; 12 nucleotides align to TRBD1. With 0 bases clipped from V and 6 bases from J, the junction kept 3 bases outside the gene matches. Germline values: CDR1 MGHRA, CDR2 YSYEKL. This CDR3 has 15 residues. The CDR3 DNA reads as TGCGCCAGCAGCCAAGAACCGGGACAGGGGGCCGAGCAGTACTTC. Protein: CASSQEPGQGAEQYF.

This clonotype was found a few times. The chain recombines TRBV19 with TRBJ1-5; D is uncertain. Germline CDR1 reads LNHDA; CDR2 reads SQIVND (reference sequence). The length of the CDR3 is 12 residues. V lost 7 bases and J 2 bases, leaving 6 bases between the germline ends. CDR3 loop: CASMQGNQPQHF. CDR3 DNA sequence: TGTGCCAGTATGCAGGGCAATCAGCCCCAGCATTTT.

This clonotype was counted between two and nine times. This rearrangement joins TRBV6-5 to TRBJ2-2; D is perhaps TRBD2 (5 bases). The CDR3 covers 12 residues. With 7 bases removed from V and 6 bases from J, the gap between germline ends came to 9 bases. Germline CDR1 and CDR2: MNHEY and SVGAGI. The CDR3 here is CASTLGAGELFF. In DNA, the CDR3 is TGTGCCAGCACCCTCGGGGCCGGGGAGCTGTTTTTT.

Notes on this clonotype: The junction does not match germline at one end; this may be a read error. The chain recombines TRBV5-1 with TRBJ2-5; 9 bases fit TRBD2. This CDR3 has 17 amino acids. Looked up from germline, CDR1 is SGHRS and CDR2 is YFSETQ. The CDR3 loop is CASSFGLAGILQETEYF. Written as DNA, the CDR3 is TGCGCCAGCAGCTTCGGGCTAGCGGGGATATTGCAAGAGACCGAGTACTTC.

Many counts were recorded for this clonotype. The chain joins TRBV5-6 to TRBJ2-7, with D possibly matching TRBD1 (7 bases). V lost 4 bases and J 4 bases, leaving 24 bases between the germline ends. The germline V gene has CDR1 SGHDT and CDR2 YYEEEE. The CDR3 length is 17 residues. Written as DNA, the CDR3 is TGTGCCAGCAGCCTGTTGGGGGGTTTGGGACAGCAATACGAGCAGTACGTC. Protein: CASSLLGGLGQQYEQYV.

This clonotype was found many times. The rearrangement links TRBV5-1 to TRBJ2-7; D unresolved. Per germline, CDR1 SGHRS and CDR2 YFSETQ. The CDR3 sequence is 14 residues long. Trimming stripped 4 bases from V and 2 bases from J, with 13 bases between. The CDR3 DNA sequence: TGCGCCAGCAGCCCAGTGGACGATGCCTACGAGCAGTACTTC. Amino acids: CASSPVDDAYEQYF.

This clonotype showed up many times. The chain carries TRBV27 and TRBJ1-2; 7 bases match TRBD1. The V gene's germline CDR1 is MNHEY and CDR2 SMNVEV (reference sequence). The V and J ends lost 5 bases and 0 bases, in that order; junction bases with no gene match: 3. There are 14 residues in the CDR3. In DNA, the CDR3 is TGTGCCAGCAGTACTGACAGGGCTAACTATGGCTACACCTTC. Its protein is CASSTDRANYGYTF.

This clonotype was recorded many times. The chain couples TRBV6-4 to TRBJ2-3; 8 bases are a match to TRBD2. The CDR3 covers 16 residues. In germline, CDR1 is MRHNA, CDR2 SNTAGT. With V trimmed by 0 bases and J by 0 bases, 2 bases remained unmatched. CDR3 region: CASSDSASGSTDTQYF. The CDR3 region has the DNA TGTGCCAGCAGTGACTCGGCTAGCGGGAGCACAGATACGCAGTATTTT.

The chain has TRBV4-3 and TRBJ1-1; tentative D call: TRBD1 (5 bases). The CDR3 sequence is 17 residues long. Between the trimmed V and J ends, which lost 0 bases and 4 bases, there was a span of 18 bases. CDR1 is LGHNA, CDR2 YSLEER, per germline. CDR3 loop: CASSQDLLRGEITEAFF. The CDR3 region has the DNA TGCGCCAGCAGCCAAGATTTGTTACGGGGGGAAATCACTGAAGCTTTCTTT.

This rearrangement joins TRBV2 to TRBJ2-6; possible D gene TRBD2, 5 bases. The germline V gene encodes CDR1 SNHLY and CDR2 FYNNEI. The length of the CDR3 is 18 residues. The CDR3 bases are TGTACCTTCAGTTACGCGGGCAGGAATCCCTCTGGGGCCAACGTCCTGACTTTC. Its protein is CTFSYAGRNPSGANVLTF.

This clonotype was recorded many times. The chain uses TRBV4-3 and TRBJ2-7; D ambiguous. From germline, CDR1 is LGHNA and CDR2 YSLEER. Trimming took off 3 bases at V and 1 base at J, with 10 bases between the two ends. The CDR3 runs to 14 residues. DNA for the CDR3: TGCGCCAGCAGCCAGGCGACGGTATCCTACGAGCAGTACTTC. Its protein is CASSQATVSYEQYF.

This chain uses TRBV6-5 with TRBJ2-3; 11 bases match TRBD2. CDR3 length: 17 residues. The germline gives CDR1 MNHEY, CDR2 SVGAGI. V shed 0 bases and J 2 bases; nucleotides not matched to a gene: 4. The CDR3 DNA reads as TGTGCCAGCAGTTACTCGAGTAGCGGGGGGGCCACAGATACGCAGTATTTT. Protein sequence: CASSYSSSGGATDTQYF.

The V call is TRBV15, the J call TRBJ1-5; D remains ambiguous. CDR3 length: 15 amino acids. Germline loops: CDR1 LNHNV, CDR2 YYDKDF (reference sequence). The V end was cut by 3 bases, the J end by 0 bases, with 9 bases between. The CDR3 DNA is TGTGCCACCAGCAGTGGCATCCCTAGCAATCAGCCCCAGCATTTT. This codes for CATSSGIPSNQPQHF.

The CDR3 coding sequence is TGTGCCAGCAGTGAAGCAAGGATTGGACAGTTCTACGAGCAGTACTTC. Protein sequence: CASSEARIGQFYEQYF. The genes are TRBV6-1 and TRBJ2-7; TRBD1 is a possible D gene (6 bases). V dropped 0 bases and J dropped 3 bases, with 15 bases sitting between them. CDR3 length: 16 amino acids. Germline V lookup: CDR1 MNHNS, CDR2 SASEGT.

This clonotype was counted a few times. This chain links TRBV20-1 with TRBJ1-2; TRBD1 agrees at 9 bases. Germline CDR1 DFQATT, CDR2 SNEGSKA (reference sequence). CDR3 size: 14 residues. The V segment lost 5 bases and the J segment 4 bases; nucleotides outside the gene matches: 8. The CDR3 DNA follows: TGCAGTGCTCCGCGGACAGGGGCTCCCTATGGCTACACCTTC. This translates into CSAPRTGAPYGYTF.

The V call is TRBV7-9, the J call TRBJ1-1; the match to TRBD1 covers 8 bases. Germline CDR1 is SEHNR and CDR2 is FQNEAQ (reference sequence). The CDR3 contains 15 residues. The J segment lost 0 bases and the V segment lost 5 bases, leaving 5 bases of the junction unmatched. The CDR3 sequence: CASSPGQGMNTEAFF. The CDR3 region has the DNA TGTGCCAGCAGCCCCGGACAGGGTATGAACACTGAAGCTTTCTTT.